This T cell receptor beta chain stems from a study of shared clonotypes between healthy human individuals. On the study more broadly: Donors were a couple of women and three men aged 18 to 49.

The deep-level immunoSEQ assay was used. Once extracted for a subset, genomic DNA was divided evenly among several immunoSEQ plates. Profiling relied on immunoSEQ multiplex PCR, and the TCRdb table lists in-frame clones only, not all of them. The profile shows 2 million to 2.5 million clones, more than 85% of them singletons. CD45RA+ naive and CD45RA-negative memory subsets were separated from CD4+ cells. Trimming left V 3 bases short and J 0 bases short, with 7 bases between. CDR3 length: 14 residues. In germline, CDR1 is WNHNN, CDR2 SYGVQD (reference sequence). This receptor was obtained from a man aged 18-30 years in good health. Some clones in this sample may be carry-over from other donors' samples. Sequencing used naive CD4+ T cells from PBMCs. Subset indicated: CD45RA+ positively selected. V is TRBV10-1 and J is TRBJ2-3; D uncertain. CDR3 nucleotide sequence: TGCGCCAGCAGTGATTCCCAGAGCACAGATACGCAGTATTTT. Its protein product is CASSDSQSTDTQYF.